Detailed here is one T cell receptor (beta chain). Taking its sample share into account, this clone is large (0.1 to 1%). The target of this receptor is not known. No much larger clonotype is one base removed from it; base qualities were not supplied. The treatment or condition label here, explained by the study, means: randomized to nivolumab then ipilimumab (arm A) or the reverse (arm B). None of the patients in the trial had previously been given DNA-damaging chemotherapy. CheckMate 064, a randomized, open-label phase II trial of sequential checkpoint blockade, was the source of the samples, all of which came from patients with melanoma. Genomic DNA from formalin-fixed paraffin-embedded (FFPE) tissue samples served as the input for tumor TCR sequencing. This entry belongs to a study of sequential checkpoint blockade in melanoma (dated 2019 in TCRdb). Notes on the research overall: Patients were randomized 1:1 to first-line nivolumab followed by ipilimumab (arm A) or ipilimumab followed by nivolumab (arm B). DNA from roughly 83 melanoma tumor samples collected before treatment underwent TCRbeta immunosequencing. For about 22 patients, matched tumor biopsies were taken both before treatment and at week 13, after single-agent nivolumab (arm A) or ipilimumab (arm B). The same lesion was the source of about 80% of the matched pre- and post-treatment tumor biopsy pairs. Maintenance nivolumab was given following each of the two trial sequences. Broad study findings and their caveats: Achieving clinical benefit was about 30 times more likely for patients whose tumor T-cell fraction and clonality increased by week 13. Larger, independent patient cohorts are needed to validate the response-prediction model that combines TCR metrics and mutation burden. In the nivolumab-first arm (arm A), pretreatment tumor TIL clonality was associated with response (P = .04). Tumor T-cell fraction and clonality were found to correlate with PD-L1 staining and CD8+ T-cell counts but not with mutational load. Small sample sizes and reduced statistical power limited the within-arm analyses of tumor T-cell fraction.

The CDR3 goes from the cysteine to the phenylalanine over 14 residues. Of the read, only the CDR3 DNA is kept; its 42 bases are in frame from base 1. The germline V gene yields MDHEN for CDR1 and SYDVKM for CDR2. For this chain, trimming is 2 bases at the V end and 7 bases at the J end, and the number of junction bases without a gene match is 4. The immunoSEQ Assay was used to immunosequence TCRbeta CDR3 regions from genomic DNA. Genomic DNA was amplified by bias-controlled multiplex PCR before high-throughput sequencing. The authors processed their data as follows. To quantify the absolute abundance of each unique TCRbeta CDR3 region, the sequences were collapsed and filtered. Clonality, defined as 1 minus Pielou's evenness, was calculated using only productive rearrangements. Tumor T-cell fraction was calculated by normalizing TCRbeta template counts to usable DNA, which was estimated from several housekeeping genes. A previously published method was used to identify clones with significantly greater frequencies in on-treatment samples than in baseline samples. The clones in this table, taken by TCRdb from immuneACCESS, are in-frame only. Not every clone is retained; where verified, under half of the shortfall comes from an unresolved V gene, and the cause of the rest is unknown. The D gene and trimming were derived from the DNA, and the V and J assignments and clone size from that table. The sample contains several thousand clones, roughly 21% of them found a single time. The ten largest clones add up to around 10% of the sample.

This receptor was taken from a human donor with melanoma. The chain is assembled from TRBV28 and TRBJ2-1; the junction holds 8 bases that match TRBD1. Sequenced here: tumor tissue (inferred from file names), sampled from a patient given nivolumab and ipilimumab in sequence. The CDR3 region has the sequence CASSLQGARNEQFF. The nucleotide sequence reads TGTGCCAGCAGTTTACAGGGGGCGCGTAATGAGCAGTTCTTC.